This T cell receptor (beta chain) is drawn from a study of blood T cell repertoires in COVID-19. Study-wide background: COVID-19 samples from acute and convalescent phases originated in the United States, Italy and Spain. Nucleic acid was either cDNA or gDNA, and it came from T cells, B-cell-depleted T cells, or PBMCs.

In its sample, this clone was seen once. Germline CDR1 SGHTA, CDR2 FQGNSA. V lost 5 bases and J 4 bases, leaving 11 bases between the germline ends. The length of the CDR3 is 14 residues. Under the authors' procedure: How many nucleated cells were present was estimated from reference gene primer amplification. Using immunoSEQ multiplex PCR, the repertoire was profiled, and TCRdb retains in-frame clones only, with some absent. The V and J calls and clone size come from that table; D and trimming were worked out from the DNA. The data show 45,000 to 65,000 clones, about nine tenths seen once. V gene TRBV7-2 combines with J gene TRBJ1-4; D gene uncertain. The sample was peripheral blood. The TCR comes from a man in his fifties or sixties with active COVID-19. CDR3 DNA sequence: TGTGCCAGCAGCCCTACGGGAAGTAATGAAAAACTGTTTTTT. Translation gives CASSPTGSNEKLFF.